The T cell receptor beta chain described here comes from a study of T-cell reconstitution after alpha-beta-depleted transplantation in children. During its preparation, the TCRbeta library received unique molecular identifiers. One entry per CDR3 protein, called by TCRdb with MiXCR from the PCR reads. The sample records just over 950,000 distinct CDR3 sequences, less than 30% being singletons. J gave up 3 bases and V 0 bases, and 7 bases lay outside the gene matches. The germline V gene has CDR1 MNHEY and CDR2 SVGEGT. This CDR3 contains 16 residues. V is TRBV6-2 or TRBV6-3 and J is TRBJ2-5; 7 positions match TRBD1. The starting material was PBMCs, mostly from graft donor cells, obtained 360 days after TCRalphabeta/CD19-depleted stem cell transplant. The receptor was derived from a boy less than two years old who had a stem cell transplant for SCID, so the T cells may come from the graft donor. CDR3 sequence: CASSYSGTDFEETQYF. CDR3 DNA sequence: TGTGCCAGCAGTTACTCGGGGACAGACTTTGAAGAGACCCAGTACTTC.